Detailed here is one TCR beta chain. Its antigen is undetermined. Cohort: HPV-negative, locally advanced oral cavity squamous cell carcinoma patients. This record belongs to a study of neoadjuvant anti-PD-1 for oral cavity cancer. Most PBMC samples had roughly 0.5 ug input DNA in six replicates. Some clones are missing from TCRdb's copy, which holds only in-frame ones; the method was immunoSEQ multiplex PCR. The data show over 80,000 clones, approximately 84% seen once. The study, taken as a whole, reports: Only a few patients per response group were TCR-analyzed; validation needed.

Source: PBMCs, taken before nivolumab (anti-PD-1) treatment. This clonotype was obtained from a person aged 40 to 85 with oral cavity squamous cell carcinoma.

As DNA, the CDR3 is TGTGCCAGCAGCCCGCAGACCGGGCTAGGCACTGAAGCTTTCTTT. Translated: CASSPQTGLGTEAFF. This chain connects TRBV7-8 to TRBJ1-1; D not resolved. Germline-derived CDR1 and CDR2 are SGHVS and FQNEAQ. V was pared by 5 bases and J by 4 bases, with 17 bases between. This CDR3 is 15 amino acids long.